A single sample is the source of the 18 T cell receptor beta chains below, sequenced in a study of cytotoxic CD8 clonotypes in ibrutinib-treated CLL. Using immunoSEQ multiplex PCR, the repertoire was profiled, and TCRdb retains in-frame clones only, with some absent. The repertoire has just over 45,000 clones, under 75% of them found once; the top ten carry roughly 13%. The starting material was PBMCs, obtained after 12 months of ibrutinib treatment. The receptor source for this set is a human donor with chronic lymphocytic leukemia.

CDR3 nucleotides: TGTGCCAGCAGCGTAGTAGCGGGGGGGCTAGAGACCCAGTACTTC. Encoded protein: CASSVVAGGLETQYF. The chain has TRBV9 and TRBJ2-5; 11 bases are a match to TRBD2. CDR3 length equals 15 residues. V trimming: 0 bases; J trimming: 4 bases; junction bases outside the gene matches: 2. The germline V gene has CDR1 SGDLS and CDR2 YYNGEE.

The chain has TRBV7-3 and TRBJ2-6, with D perhaps TRBD2 (6 bases). Germline CDR1 is SGHTA and CDR2 is FQGTGA. V was trimmed by 5 bases and J by 0 bases, leaving 11 bases between them. The CDR3 loop spans 16 amino acids. CDR3 loop: CASSPMGGSGANVLTF. CDR3 DNA sequence: TGTGCCAGCAGCCCCATGGGGGGCTCTGGGGCCAACGTCCTGACTTTC.

V is TRBV7-3 and J is TRBJ1-1; no clear D gene. The CDR3 is 13 amino acids. Trimming removed 8 bases at V and 1 base at J, with 11 bases between. Germline V gene sequence: CDR1 SGHTA, CDR2 FQGTGA. The CDR3 bases are TGTGCCAGCGCTCCAACGGGGAACACTGAAGCTTTCTTT. As protein: CASAPTGNTEAFF.

This clone was seen a few times. V usage is TRBV5-1 and J usage is TRBJ2-5; D gene unclear. Trimming took 6 bases from V and 3 from J, leaving 12 bases between them. Germline-derived CDR1 and CDR2 are SGHRS and YFSETQ. This CDR3 comprises 13 residues. The DNA of the CDR3 is TGCGCCAGCAAGTTCATCAGAGAAGAGACCCAGTACTTC. Its protein is CASKFIREETQYF.

This clone was counted once. The CDR3 sequence: CASSLAASTTDTQYF. Written as DNA, the CDR3 is TGCGCCAGCAGCTTGGCGGCTTCCACCACAGATACGCAGTATTTT. The chain joins TRBV5-1 to TRBJ2-3; D is undetermined. The CDR3 extends over 15 amino acids. Germline values: CDR1 SGHRS, CDR2 YFSETQ. The V end lost 0 bases, the J end lost 2 bases, and 10 bases lay between the germline ends. The full variable domain, with the rest looked up from reference TRBV5-1 and TRBJ2-3, is KAGVTQTPRYLIKTRGQQVTLSCSPISGHRSVSWYQQTPGQGLQFLFEYFSETQRNKGNFPGRFSGRQFSNSRSEMNVSTLELGDSALYLCASSLAASTTDTQYFGPGTRLTVL.

The genes are TRBV6-1 and TRBJ2-7, with TRBD1 matching over 9 bases. The germline gives CDR1 MNHNS, CDR2 SASEGT. The CDR3 extends over 14 amino acids. V shed 3 bases and J 4 bases; nucleotides not matched to a gene: 4. CDR3 bases: TGTGCCAGCAGTGATCCGGGACAGGGATACGAGCAGTACTTC. This gives the protein CASSDPGQGYEQYF.

This chain links TRBV6-4 with TRBJ2-1; D possibly corresponds to TRBD2 (6 bases). Trimming stripped 2 bases from V and 4 bases from J, with 9 bases between. CDR3 length: 14 residues. The V gene's germline CDR1 is MRHNA and CDR2 SNTAGT. Here the CDR3 reads CASSDGGRYNEQFF. The CDR3 bases are TGTGCCAGCAGTGACGGAGGGAGGTACAATGAGCAGTTCTTC.

This chain uses TRBV19 with TRBJ2-1; TRBD1 matches 8 bases. Trimming removed 1 base from V and 9 bases from J; junction bases left unmatched: 14. This CDR3 region has 17 residues. Germline assignment: CDR1 LNHDA and CDR2 SQIVND (reference sequence). The CDR3 DNA reads as TGTGCCAGTAGTATAGGTCAGACAGGGGCCTCCTCCAGTGAGCAGTTCTTC. It specifies CASSIGQTGASSSEQFF.

The V call is TRBV7-8, the J call TRBJ1-2; D is perhaps TRBD1 (5 bases). Trimming shortened V by 1 base and J by 7 bases, and 16 bases separated the two germline ends. The germline V gene encodes CDR1 SGHVS and CDR2 FQNEAQ. The CDR3 length is 15 residues. CDR3 in amino acids: CASSLGVRGSGGYTF. The CDR3 DNA reads TGTGCCAGCAGCTTAGGCGTTCGGGGGTCGGGTGGCTACACCTTC.

CDR3 DNA sequence: TGTGCCAGCAGCTTAGCGGGGGGTGCCTACGAGCAGTACTTC. Amino acids: CASSLAGGAYEQYF. The chain couples TRBV5-4 to TRBJ2-7, with TRBD2 matching 9 bases. CDR3 size: 14 residues. The V segment lost 2 bases and the J segment 2 bases; nucleotides outside the gene matches: 2. The germline V gene encodes CDR1 SGHNT and CDR2 YYREEE (reference sequence).

This chain joins TRBV11-2 and TRBJ2-1, with 14 bases aligning to TRBD2. The CDR3 length is 19 residues. Germline V gene lookup returns CDR1 SGHAT and CDR2 FQNNGV. With V trimmed by 4 bases and J by 0 bases, 8 bases remained unmatched. The chain's CDR3 is CASSSRLAGGSSSYNEQFF. The CDR3 coding sequence is TGTGCCAGCAGCTCCCGACTAGCGGGGGGGTCCAGCTCCTACAATGAGCAGTTCTTC.

The chain has TRBV2 and TRBJ2-5; D tentatively fits TRBD1 or TRBD2 (5 bases each). The CDR3 consists of 12 residues. V lost 3 bases and J lost 5, with 7 bases in between. Germline CDR1 and CDR2: SNHLY and FYNNEI. CDR3 loop: CASSDREETQYF. The CDR3 DNA sequence: TGTGCCAGCAGTGACAGGGAGGAGACCCAGTACTTC.

J is TRBJ1-5 and V is TRBV10-3; perhaps TRBD1 as D (5 bases). With 8 bases removed from V and 3 bases from J, the gap between germline ends came to 11 bases. The CDR3 is made up of 13 amino acids. Germline loops: CDR1 ENHRY, CDR2 SYGVKD. CDR3 in DNA: TGTGCCATCGGGGCGGGTAACAATCAGCCCCAGCATTTT. Residues: CAIGAGNNQPQHF.

As for this clone: One end of the junction varies from germline; a read error may be responsible. The chain uses TRBV7-9 and TRBJ1-1; 12 bases are shared with TRBD1. This CDR3 contains 15 residues. CDR1 and CDR2 (germline): SEHNR, FQNEAQ (reference sequence). The DNA for the CDR3 is TGTGCCAGCAGCCACGGGACAGGGGGCAATCCCCCCCCGTCCTTT. Protein sequence: CASSHGTGGNPPPSF.

The chain employs TRBV11-2 and TRBJ2-1; 8 bases map to TRBD2. The junction had 3 bases not matched to a gene; V was cut back by 5 bases and J by 0 bases. The germline gives CDR1 SGHAT, CDR2 FQNNGV. This CDR3 region has 15 residues. Here the CDR3 DNA reads TGTGCCAGCAGCGCGGGGGGCAGCTCCTACAATGAGCAGTTCTTC. Protein product: CASSAGGSSYNEQFF.

The chain couples TRBV11-2 to TRBJ2-3, with TRBD2 identical over 12 bases. Germline V gene data show CDR1 as SGHAT and CDR2 as FQNNGV. V trimming: 0 bases; J trimming: 4 bases; junction bases outside the gene matches: 5. The CDR3 totals 17 residues. The CDR3 region is CASSLELAGGRADTQYF. The CDR3 bases are TGTGCCAGCAGCTTAGAACTAGCGGGGGGAAGGGCAGATACGCAGTATTTT.

V usage is TRBV9 and J usage is TRBJ1-1; TRBD1 matches 8 bases. CDR1 is SGDLS, CDR2 YYNGEE, per germline. Unmatched junction bases numbered 12, after V lost 4 bases and J lost 1 base. The CDR3 consists of 17 residues. The CDR3 sequence is CASSTSLTGGPNTEAFF. CDR3 nucleotides: TGTGCCAGCAGCACATCCTTAACAGGGGGACCGAACACTGAAGCTTTCTTT.

This rearrangement joins TRBV9 to TRBJ1-6; D is ambiguous. The V end was cut by 0 bases, the J end by 7 bases, with 11 bases between. The CDR3 totals 15 residues. From germline, CDR1 is SGDLS and CDR2 YYNGEE. The CDR3 is CASSVGWAWNSPLHF. CDR3 DNA: TGTGCCAGCAGCGTAGGATGGGCATGGAATTCACCCCTCCACTTT.